A single T cell receptor beta chain is shown here with its context. Its cognate antigen is unknown. A multiplex PCR was run with 60 Vbeta primers and 13 Jbeta primers. Sequencing was performed with immunoSEQ multiplex PCR; in TCRdb, only in-frame clones are kept and a portion is missing. The sample lists some 89,000 clones; less than 85% were seen once. The entry originates in a study of cytomegalovirus exposure and HLA in healthy donors. The V end was cut by 1 base, the J end by 9 bases, with 16 bases between. From germline, CDR1 is SGHTA and CDR2 FQGNSA. The CDR3 runs 15 residues. Study-level points and caveats: By HLA locus, TCR association rates varied in a later analysis, with DRB1 showing the most and HLA-C the fewest. Reports indicate that TCR beta sequences accurately predicted the HLA-A and HLA-B alleles of most subjects.

This rearrangement joins TRBV7-2 to TRBJ2-1; D unclear. The receptor comes from a man aged 35 to 55 in good health and CMV-seropositive. Material for sequencing was PBMCs. The CDR3 reads CASSLDKPLNSEQFF. In DNA, the CDR3 is TGTGCCAGCAGCTTAGATAAGCCTTTAAATAGTGAGCAGTTCTTC.